These 28 T cell receptor beta chains were all obtained from the same sample, sequenced in a study of T-cell memory formation after mild COVID-19. One entry per CDR3 protein, called by TCRdb with MiXCR from the 5' RACE reads. The sample carries nearly 110,000 distinct CDR3 sequences, under 15% recorded once. Sequenced input: PBMCs or a T cell subset sorted from them (not recorded which). All receptors come from an adult woman who had mild COVID-19 (a few samples of this study predate the infection). Cell type and time point are not known.

The gene calls are TRBV2 and TRBJ2-1; D is unclear. Trimming took off 9 bases at V and 9 bases at J, with 30 bases between the two ends. The CDR3 spans 17 residues. The germline V gene has CDR1 SNHLY and CDR2 FYNNEI. The CDR3 loop reads CASHTPDPLAPGGEQFF. The CDR3 region has the DNA TGTGCCAGTCACACTCCCGACCCGTTAGCACCGGGCGGTGAGCAGTTCTTC.

In this sample, this clonotype turned up a few times. The chain joins TRBV6-5 to TRBJ2-7; D is unclear. V was trimmed by 0 bases and J by 6 bases, leaving 3 bases between them. Looked up from germline, CDR1 is MNHEY and CDR2 is SVGAGI. The CDR3 has 11 residues. As DNA, the CDR3 is TGTGCCAGCAGTTACTCTAGCGAGCAGTACTTC. It translates to CASSYSSEQYF.

This clonotype was seen only a few times. This chain uses TRBV4-1 with TRBJ1-5; D unclear. Germline V gives CDR1 MGHRA, CDR2 YSYEKL. V lost 1 base, J lost 7 bases, and 8 bases lay in between. This CDR3 region has 13 residues. Written as DNA, the CDR3 is TGCGCCAGCAGCCAAGGGGCGGAACAGCCCCAGCATTTT. Translating gives CASSQGAEQPQHF.

In this sample, this clonotype turned up a few times. The gene calls are TRBV24-1 and TRBJ2-5, with 9 bases identical to TRBD2. Losses at the gene ends were 1 base for V and 4 bases for J; bases not matched to a gene: 3. Looked up from germline, CDR1 is KGHDR and CDR2 is SFDVKD. The CDR3 is 15 amino acids. The CDR3 DNA reads as TGTGCCACCAGTGATTTAGGAGCGGGAGGAGAGACCCAGTACTTC. Amino acids: CATSDLGAGGETQYF.

As regards this clonotype: Just one base apart from a much larger clone, this may be a read error. The V and J genes are TRBV6-4 and TRBJ2-3, with 12 positions matching TRBD2. The ends lost 4 bases at V and 1 base at J; junction bases unmatched: 0. Per germline, CDR1 MRHNA and CDR2 SNTAGT. This CDR3 spans 15 amino acids. CDR3 coding DNA: TGTGCCAGCAGTGGGACTAGCGGGGGCACAGATACGCAGTATTTT. Encoded protein: CASSGTSGGTDTQYF.

This clonotype has more than one count but fewer than ten. The chain uses TRBV6-6 and TRBJ2-7; 8 bases are a match to TRBD1. J gave up 2 bases and V 10 bases, and 7 bases lay outside the gene matches. The CDR3 is made up of 13 amino acids. CDR1 and CDR2 from the germline V gene are MNHNY and SVGAGI (reference sequence). In DNA, the CDR3 is TGTGCCACCTCCCCGGACAGGGCCTACGAGCAGTACTTC. Its protein is CATSPDRAYEQYF.

This clonotype was observed a few times. This chain links TRBV6-1 with TRBJ2-7; 9 bases agree with TRBD1. This CDR3 comprises 15 residues. Germline V gives CDR1 MNHNS, CDR2 SASEGT. V was pared by 6 bases and J by 2 bases, with 8 bases of the junction left unmatched. The CDR3 is CASRDWTGATYEQYF. CDR3 DNA sequence: TGTGCCAGCAGAGACTGGACAGGGGCCACCTACGAGCAGTACTTC.

This clonotype came up a few times. This chain joins TRBV13 and TRBJ2-3, with 15 bases matching TRBD2. Germline V lookup: CDR1 PRHDT, CDR2 FYEKMQ (reference sequence). The CDR3 loop spans 17 amino acids. Trimming removed 4 bases from V and 5 bases from J; junction bases left unmatched: 7. The CDR3 region is CASSSTGLAGGQDTQYF. For the CDR3, the DNA is TGTGCCAGCAGCTCCACCGGACTAGCGGGAGGGCAAGATACGCAGTATTTT. The whole variable domain, filled in from reference TRBV13 and TRBJ2-3, reads AAGVIQSPRHLIKEKRETATLKCYPIPRHDTVYWYQQGPGQDPQFLISFYEKMQSDKGSIPDRFSAQQFSDYHSELNMSSLELGDSALYFCASSSTGLAGGQDTQYFGPGTRLTVL.

This chain links TRBV5-6 with TRBJ2-1; D unclear. Trimming took 6 bases from V and 0 from J, leaving 19 bases between them. The CDR3 runs to 17 residues. Germline CDR1 reads SGHDT; CDR2 reads YYEEEE. Written as DNA, the CDR3 is TGTGCCAGCACCACCCCCGTCAGATCTCGCTCCTACAATGAGCAGTTCTTC. This gives the protein CASTTPVRSRSYNEQFF.

At least ten counts were recorded for this clonotype. The rearrangement links TRBV6-5 to TRBJ2-7, with 9 bases aligning to TRBD2. V dropped 4 bases and J dropped 2; count of bases not matched to a gene: 0. The length of the CDR3 is 13 residues. Germline values: CDR1 MNHEY, CDR2 SVGAGI. CDR3 DNA: TGTGCCAGCAGTTCTAGCGGGACCTACGAGCAGTACTTC. It encodes CASSSSGTYEQYF.

This clonotype was counted once. J is TRBJ2-5 and V is TRBV5-8, with TRBD2 matching over 8 bases. V was pared by 4 bases and J by 2 bases, with 13 bases of the junction left unmatched. The germline gives CDR1 SGHTS, CDR2 YDEGEE. There are 17 residues in the CDR3. Written as DNA, the CDR3 is TGTGCCAGCAGCCGTCCGCGGGGGGCTAAGAGGCAAGAGACCCAGTACTTC. Amino acids: CASSRPRGAKRQETQYF. The full variable domain, with the rest looked up from reference TRBV5-8 and TRBJ2-5, is EAGVTQSPTHLIKTRGQQATLRCSPISGHTSVYWYQQALGLGLQFLLWYDEGEERNRGNFPPRFSGRQFPNYSSELNVNALELEDSALYLCASSRPRGAKRQETQYFGPGTRLLVL.

This clonotype was picked up a small number of times. The genes are TRBV5-5 and TRBJ2-7; maybe TRBD1 (5 bases). Trimming cost V 1 base and J 2 bases, with 10 bases left between them. The length of the CDR3 is 14 residues. Germline CDR1 is SGHKS and CDR2 is YYEKEE (reference sequence). CDR3 region: CASSLPGAPYEQYF. CDR3 in DNA: TGTGCCAGCAGCTTGCCTGGGGCCCCCTACGAGCAGTACTTC.

Only a few counts were recorded for this clonotype. With a much larger clone just one base away, this may be a read error. The chain combines TRBV6-2 or TRBV6-3 with TRBJ2-3; no clear D gene. V was trimmed by 6 bases and J by 2 bases, leaving 3 bases between them. CDR1 is MNHEY, CDR2 SVGEGT, per germline. This CDR3 region has 11 residues. The CDR3 DNA reads as TGTGCCAGCAGCCACACAGATACGCAGTATTTT. Protein sequence: CASSHTDTQYF.

This clonotype has a handful of counts. The V call is TRBV7-9, the J call TRBJ2-3; TRBD2 might be the D (7 bases). The V gene's germline CDR1 is SEHNR and CDR2 FQNEAQ (reference sequence). The CDR3 spans 16 residues. Trimming pared 6 bases from V and 5 bases from J, leaving 21 bases between. The CDR3, as DNA: TGTGCCAGCAGGGCACTCGCGGGGGCCTTGAAAGATACGCAGTATTTT. Residues: CASRALAGALKDTQYF. The whole variable domain, filled in from reference TRBV7-9 and TRBJ2-3, reads DTGVSQNPRHKITKRGQNVTFRCDPISEHNRLYWYRQTLGQGPEFLTYFQNEAQLEKSRLLSDRFSAERPKGSFSTLEIQRTEQGDSAMYLCASRALAGALKDTQYFGPGTRLTVL.

The CDR3 DNA reads TGCGCCAGCAGCTTGGGTTCCCGACAGGTCCCCGGGGAGCTGTTTTTT. Translating it yields CASSLGSRQVPGELFF. This chain joins TRBV5-1 and TRBJ2-2, with a weak D call TRBD1 (6 bases). The CDR3 sequence is 16 residues long. The V end lost 0 bases, the J end lost 6 bases, and 15 bases lay between the germline ends. Per the germline V gene, CDR1 is SGHRS and CDR2 is YFSETQ.

This clonotype was counted ten times or more. Written as DNA, the CDR3 is TGTGCCACCAGCAGAGATCAAGCGGGGGGCCCGAACACCGGGGAGCTGTTTTTT. The encoded protein is CATSRDQAGGPNTGELFF. The rearrangement uses TRBV15 and TRBJ2-2; 9 nucleotides align to TRBD2. V was pared by 0 bases and J by 0 bases, with 5 bases of the junction left unmatched. The CDR3 sequence is 18 residues long. Germline V gene sequence: CDR1 LNHNV, CDR2 YYDKDF (reference sequence).

This chain connects TRBV5-6 to TRBJ1-1; TRBD1 matches at 10 bases. V was clipped by 4 bases and J by 0 bases; unmatched bases: 12. The CDR3 covers 18 residues. Per the germline V gene, CDR1 is SGHDT and CDR2 is YYEEEE. CDR3 DNA: TGTGCCAGCAGCCCTCGGTGGGGACAGGGGTTCATGAACACTGAAGCTTTCTTT. It translates to CASSPRWGQGFMNTEAFF.

Only a few counts were recorded for this clonotype. The chain is built from TRBV9 and TRBJ2-7, with 8 bases fitting TRBD2. The ends lost 4 bases at V and 3 bases at J; junction bases unmatched: 6. CDR3 length: 14 residues. Germline values: CDR1 SGDLS, CDR2 YYNGEE. In nucleotides, the CDR3 is TGTGCCAGCAGCCCATCAAGCGGGAGCTACGAGCAGTACTTC. It translates to CASSPSSGSYEQYF.

The chain recombines TRBV21-1 with TRBJ2-3; the table gives TRBD1 as D, unverified against the DNA. TRBV21-1 constitutes a pseudogene. This CDR3 has 18 amino acids. The CDR3: CASSPLGSRGLSTDTQYF. The DNA for the CDR3 is TGTGCCAGCAGCCCCCTTGGTAGCAGGGGGCTTAGCACAGATACGCAGTATTTT.

The chain carries TRBV10-3 and TRBJ2-7, with 12 bases matching TRBD1. The germline V gene has CDR1 ENHRY and CDR2 SYGVKD. The CDR3 totals 15 residues. V dropped 5 bases and J dropped 4; count of bases not matched to a gene: 6. CDR3 residues: CAISPPGQGAYEQYF. The CDR3 nucleotides read TGTGCCATCAGTCCCCCGGGACAGGGGGCTTACGAGCAGTACTTC.

This chain uses TRBV11-2 with TRBJ2-1, with D maybe TRBD2 (6 bases). V shed 7 bases and J shed 4 bases, with 20 bases lying between them. The CDR3 covers 16 residues. Germline CDR1 SGHAT, CDR2 FQNNGV. This CDR3 reads CASTLNYAGRYNEQFF. In nucleotides, the CDR3 is TGTGCCAGCACCCTAAATTACGCGGGGAGGTACAATGAGCAGTTCTTC.

This clonotype was seen more than once but under ten times. The chain is built from TRBV12-3 or TRBV12-4 and TRBJ2-7, with D tentatively TRBD1 (5 bases). The CDR3 runs to 11 residues. Deletions cut 8 bases from V and 3 bases from J, with 8 bases between. For the CDR3, the DNA is TGTGCCAGCGCCGACAGCTACGAGCAGTACTTC. It encodes CASADSYEQYF.

This clonotype is a singleton in its sample. The chain couples TRBV7-9 to TRBJ2-1; D is uncertain. Germline values: CDR1 SEHNR, CDR2 FQNEAQ (reference sequence). The CDR3 runs to 14 residues. The V end lost 8 bases, the J end lost 4 bases, and 15 bases lay between the germline ends. CDR3 DNA sequence: TGTGCCAGCGTGCAAATTAGTGGATACAATGAGCAGTTCTTC. It is translated as CASVQISGYNEQFF. The full variable domain, rest sourced from reference TRBV7-9 and TRBJ2-1, is DTGVSQNPRHKITKRGQNVTFRCDPISEHNRLYWYRQTLGQGPEFLTYFQNEAQLEKSRLLSDRFSAERPKGSFSTLEIQRTEQGDSAMYLCASVQISGYNEQFFGPGTRLTVL.

The CDR3 here is CASSQWPQETQYF. In DNA, the CDR3 is TGTGCCAGCAGCCAGTGGCCCCAAGAGACCCAGTACTTC. The gene calls are TRBV7-9 and TRBJ2-5; D remains unclear. The ends were cut back, 5 bases at V and 1 base at J, with 8 bases in the middle. The CDR3 length is 13 residues. The germline V gene has CDR1 SEHNR and CDR2 FQNEAQ (reference sequence).

V gene TRBV20-1 combines with J gene TRBJ2-7, with 10 nucleotides matching TRBD2. CDR1 and CDR2 (germline): DFQATT, SNEGSKA (reference sequence). This CDR3 spans 14 amino acids. Trimming cost V 5 bases and J 2 bases; bases outside gene matches: 6. CDR3 residues: CSASATSGAYEQYF. The CDR3 bases are TGCAGTGCTTCCGCTACTAGCGGGGCCTACGAGCAGTACTTC.

This clonotype showed up just a few times. The chain links TRBV29-1 to TRBJ2-7; TRBD1 matches at 7 bases. The CDR3 spans 17 residues. Germline values: CDR1 SQVTM, CDR2 ANQGSEA. Trimming at V came to 0 bases and at J to 2 bases, leaving 13 bases not matched to a gene. The CDR3 sequence is CSVEDWGKTGDPYEQYF. Written as DNA, the CDR3 is TGCAGCGTTGAAGACTGGGGGAAAACAGGGGACCCCTACGAGCAGTACTTC.

This chain links TRBV10-3 with TRBJ1-1; 11 bases are a match to TRBD1. CDR1 is ENHRY, CDR2 SYGVKD, per germline. The CDR3 spans 14 residues. V gave up 6 bases and J gave up 7 bases; unmatched junction bases: 7. CDR3 nucleotide sequence: TGTGCCATCAGGGATGTGGACAGGGGGCATGAAGCTTTCTTT. This gives the protein CAIRDVDRGHEAFF.

V is TRBV7-4 and J is TRBJ2-5, with 13 positions matching TRBD2. Germline CDR1 is SGHVT and CDR2 is SQSDAQ. The CDR3 runs to 19 residues. V shed 3 bases, J shed 5 bases, and the junction held 15 bases outside the gene matches. The DNA of the CDR3 is TGTGCCAGCAGCTTTCCCCGGACTAGCGGGGGACCGTGTGGGGAGACCCAGTACTTC. This codes for CASSFPRTSGGPCGETQYF.